This T cell receptor beta chain was identified during a study of response to subunit inactivated influenza vaccine. Whole-study findings and limits: With each seasonal influenza vaccination, the authors suggested, few new T cells are recruited.

TCRdb independently ran MiXCR on the RT-PCR reads; one entry per CDR3 protein. This table holds over 450,000 distinct CDR3 sequences, 10% to 15% found once. V was trimmed by 3 bases and J by 1 base, leaving 10 bases between them. CDR1 KGHDR and CDR2 SFDVKD come from the germline V gene. This CDR3 contains 15 residues. At least ten counts were recorded for this clonotype. Antigen specificity is unknown. This TCR was recovered from a man in his forties or fifties who received an inactivated influenza vaccine. V and J are TRBV24-1 and TRBJ2-3, with D uncertain. Sample: PBMCs from blood, taken about 6 weeks after vaccination. The CDR3 loop reads CATSDPSAGTDTQYF. The CDR3 nucleotides read TGTGCCACCAGTGATCCCTCGGCGGGCACAGATACGCAGTATTTT.